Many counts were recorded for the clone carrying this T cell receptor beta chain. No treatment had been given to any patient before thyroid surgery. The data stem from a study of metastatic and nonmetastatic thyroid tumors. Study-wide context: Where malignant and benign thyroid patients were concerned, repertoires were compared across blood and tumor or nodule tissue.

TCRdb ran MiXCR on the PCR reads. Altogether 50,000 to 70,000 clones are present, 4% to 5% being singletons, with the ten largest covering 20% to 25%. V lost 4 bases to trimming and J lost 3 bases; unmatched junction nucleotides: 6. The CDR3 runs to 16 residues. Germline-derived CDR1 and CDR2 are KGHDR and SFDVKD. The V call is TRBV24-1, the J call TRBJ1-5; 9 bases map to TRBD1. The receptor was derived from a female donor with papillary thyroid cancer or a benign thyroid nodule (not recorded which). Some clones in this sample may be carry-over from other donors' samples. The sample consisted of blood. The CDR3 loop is CATSDSGTGSNQPQHF. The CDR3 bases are TGTGCCACCAGTGACAGCGGGACAGGGTCCAATCAGCCCCAGCATTTT.